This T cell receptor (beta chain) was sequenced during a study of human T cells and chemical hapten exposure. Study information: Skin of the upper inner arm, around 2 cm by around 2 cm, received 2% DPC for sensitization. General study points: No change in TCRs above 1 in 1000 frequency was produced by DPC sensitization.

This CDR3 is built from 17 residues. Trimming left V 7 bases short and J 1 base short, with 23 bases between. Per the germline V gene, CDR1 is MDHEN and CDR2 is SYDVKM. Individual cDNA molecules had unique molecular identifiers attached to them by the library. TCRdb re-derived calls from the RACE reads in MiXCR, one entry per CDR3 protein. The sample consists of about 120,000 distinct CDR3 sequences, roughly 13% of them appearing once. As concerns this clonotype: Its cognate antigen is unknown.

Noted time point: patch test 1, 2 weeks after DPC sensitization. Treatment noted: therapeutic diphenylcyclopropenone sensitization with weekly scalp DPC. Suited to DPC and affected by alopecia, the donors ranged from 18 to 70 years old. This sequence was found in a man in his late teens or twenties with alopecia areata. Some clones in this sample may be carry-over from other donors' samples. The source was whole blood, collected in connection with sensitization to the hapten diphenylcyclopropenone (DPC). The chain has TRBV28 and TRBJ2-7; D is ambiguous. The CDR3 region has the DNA TGTGCCAGCACCCGACTCTTATATCGGTATGGTTCCTACGAGCAGTACTTC. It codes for CASTRLLYRYGSYEQYF.